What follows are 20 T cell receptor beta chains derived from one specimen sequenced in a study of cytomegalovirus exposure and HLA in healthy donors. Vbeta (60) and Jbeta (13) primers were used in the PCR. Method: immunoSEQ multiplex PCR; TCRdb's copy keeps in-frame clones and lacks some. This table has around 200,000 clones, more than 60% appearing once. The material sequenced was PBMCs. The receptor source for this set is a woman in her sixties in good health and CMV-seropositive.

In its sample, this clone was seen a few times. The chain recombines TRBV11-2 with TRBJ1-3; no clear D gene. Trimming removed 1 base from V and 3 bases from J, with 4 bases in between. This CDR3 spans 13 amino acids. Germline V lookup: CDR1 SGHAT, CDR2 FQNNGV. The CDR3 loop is CASSLGLGNTIYF. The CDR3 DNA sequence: TGTGCCAGCAGCTTAGGACTTGGAAACACCATATATTTT.

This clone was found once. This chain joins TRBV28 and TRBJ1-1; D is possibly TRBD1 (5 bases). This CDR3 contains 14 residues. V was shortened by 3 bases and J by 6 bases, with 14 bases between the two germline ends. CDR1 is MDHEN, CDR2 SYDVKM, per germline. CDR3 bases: TGTGCCAGCAGTTTTTGGGGGGGGGTAGCTGAAGCTTTCTTT. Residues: CASSFWGGVAEAFF. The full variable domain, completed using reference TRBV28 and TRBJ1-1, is DVKVTQSSRYLVKRTGEKVFLECVQDMDHENMFWYRQDPGLGLRLIYFSYDVKMKEKGDIPEGYSVSREKKERFSLILESASTNQTSMYLCASSFWGGVAEAFFGQGTRLTVV.

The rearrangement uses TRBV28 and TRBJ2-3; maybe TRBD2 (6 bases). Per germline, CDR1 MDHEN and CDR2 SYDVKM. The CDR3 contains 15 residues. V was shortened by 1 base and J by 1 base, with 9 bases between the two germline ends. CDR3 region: CASSLSGLGTDTQYF. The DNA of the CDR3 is TGTGCCAGCAGTTTATCGGGACTGGGCACAGATACGCAGTATTTT. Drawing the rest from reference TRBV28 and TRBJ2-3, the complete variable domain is DVKVTQSSRYLVKRTGEKVFLECVQDMDHENMFWYRQDPGLGLRLIYFSYDVKMKEKGDIPEGYSVSREKKERFSLILESASTNQTSMYLCASSLSGLGTDTQYFGPGTRLTVL.

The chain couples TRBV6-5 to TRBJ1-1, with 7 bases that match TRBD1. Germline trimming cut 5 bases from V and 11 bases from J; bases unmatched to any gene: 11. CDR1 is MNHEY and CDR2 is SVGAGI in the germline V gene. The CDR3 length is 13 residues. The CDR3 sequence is CASSEGTDYYAFF. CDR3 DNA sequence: TGTGCCAGCAGTGAAGGGACAGACTACTACGCTTTCTTT.

The CDR3 nucleotides read TGTGCCAGTAGTCAAGGACAGGGAATCTACGAGCAGTACTTC. This gives the protein CASSQGQGIYEQYF. The chain couples TRBV19 to TRBJ2-7; 8 nucleotides align to TRBD1. The CDR3 consists of 14 residues. Germline CDR1 is LNHDA and CDR2 is SQIVND (reference sequence). The V segment lost 5 bases and the J segment 3 bases; nucleotides outside the gene matches: 6.

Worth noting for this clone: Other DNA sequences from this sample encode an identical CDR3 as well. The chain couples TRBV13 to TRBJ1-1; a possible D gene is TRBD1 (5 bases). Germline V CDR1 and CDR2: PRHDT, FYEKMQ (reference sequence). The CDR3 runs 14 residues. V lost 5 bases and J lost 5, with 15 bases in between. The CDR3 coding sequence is TGTGCCAGCAGCCCCTCACAGGTTAGGACTGAAGCTTTCTTT. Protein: CASSPSQVRTEAFF.

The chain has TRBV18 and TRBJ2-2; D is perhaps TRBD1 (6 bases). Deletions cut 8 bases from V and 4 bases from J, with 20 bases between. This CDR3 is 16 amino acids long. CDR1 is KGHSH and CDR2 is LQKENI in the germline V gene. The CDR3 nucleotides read TGTGCCAGCCCCCCCGCTTTATACAGGGTCACCGGGGAGCTGTTTTTT. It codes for CASPPALYRVTGELFF. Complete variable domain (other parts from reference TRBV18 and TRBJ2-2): NAGVMQNPRHLVRRRGQEARLRCSPMKGHSHVYWYRQLPEEGLKFMVYLQKENIIDESGMPKERFSAEFPKEGPSILRIQQVVRGDSAAYFCASPPALYRVTGELFFGEGSRLTVL.

This CDR3 is CASSSGQLTGELFF. CDR3 nucleotide sequence: TGTGCCAGCAGCTCGGGACAGTTGACCGGGGAGCTGTTTTTT. The chain uses TRBV28 and TRBJ2-2; 7 bases fit TRBD1. Per the germline V gene, CDR1 is MDHEN and CDR2 is SYDVKM. Trimming cost V 6 bases and J 5 bases; bases outside gene matches: 6. CDR3 length: 14 amino acids.

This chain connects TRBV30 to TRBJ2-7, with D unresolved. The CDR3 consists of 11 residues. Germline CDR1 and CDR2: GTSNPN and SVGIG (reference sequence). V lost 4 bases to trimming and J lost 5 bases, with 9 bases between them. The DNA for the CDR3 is TGTGCCTGGACTGGCTTCGACGAGCAGTACTTC. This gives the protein CAWTGFDEQYF.

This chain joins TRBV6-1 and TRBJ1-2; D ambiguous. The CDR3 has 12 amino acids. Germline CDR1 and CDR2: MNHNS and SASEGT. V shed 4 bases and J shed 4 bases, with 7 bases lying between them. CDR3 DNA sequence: TGTGCCAGCAGTGGCCCGGTCTATGGCTACACCTTC. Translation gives CASSGPVYGYTF.

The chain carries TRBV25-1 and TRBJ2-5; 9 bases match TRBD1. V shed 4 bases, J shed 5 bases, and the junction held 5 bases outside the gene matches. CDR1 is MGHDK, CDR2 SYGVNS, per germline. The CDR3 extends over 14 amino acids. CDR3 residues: CASSVRTGAETQYF. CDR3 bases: TGTGCCAGCAGTGTCAGGACAGGGGCGGAGACCCAGTACTTC.

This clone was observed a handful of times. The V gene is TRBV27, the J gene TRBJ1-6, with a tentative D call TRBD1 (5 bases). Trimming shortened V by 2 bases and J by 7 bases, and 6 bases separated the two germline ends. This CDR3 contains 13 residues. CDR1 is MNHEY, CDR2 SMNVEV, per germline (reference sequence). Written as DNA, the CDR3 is TGTGCCAGCAGTTTAGACAGAAATTCACCCCTCCACTTT. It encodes CASSLDRNSPLHF.

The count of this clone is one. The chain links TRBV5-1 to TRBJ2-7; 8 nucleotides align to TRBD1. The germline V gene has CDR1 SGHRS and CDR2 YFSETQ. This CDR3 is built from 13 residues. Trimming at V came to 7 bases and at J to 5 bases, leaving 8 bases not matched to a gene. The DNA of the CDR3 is TGCGCCAGCGGGGCCCAGGGGGCCGACGAGCAGTACTTC. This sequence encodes CASGAQGADEQYF.

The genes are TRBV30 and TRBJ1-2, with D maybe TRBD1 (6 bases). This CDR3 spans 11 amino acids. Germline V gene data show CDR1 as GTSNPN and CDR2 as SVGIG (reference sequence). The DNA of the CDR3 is TGTGCGATGAAGACAGGTTATGGCTACACCTTC. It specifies CAMKTGYGYTF.

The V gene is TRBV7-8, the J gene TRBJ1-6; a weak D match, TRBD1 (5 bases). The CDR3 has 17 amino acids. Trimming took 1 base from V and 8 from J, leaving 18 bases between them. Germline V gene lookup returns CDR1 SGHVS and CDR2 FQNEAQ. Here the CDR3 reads CASSLVVGPGDHSPLHF. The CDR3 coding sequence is TGTGCCAGCAGCTTAGTCGTGGGCCCGGGGGACCATTCACCCCTCCACTTT.

The CDR3 region has the DNA TGTGCCAGCAGCTTCGGGGATTACACTGAAGCTTTCTTT. Protein sequence: CASSFGDYTEAFF. The chain joins TRBV7-8 to TRBJ1-1; D gene ambiguous. The ends were cut back, 3 bases at V and 3 bases at J, with 8 bases in the middle. The CDR3 is 13 residues long. Looked up from germline, CDR1 is SGHVS and CDR2 is FQNEAQ.

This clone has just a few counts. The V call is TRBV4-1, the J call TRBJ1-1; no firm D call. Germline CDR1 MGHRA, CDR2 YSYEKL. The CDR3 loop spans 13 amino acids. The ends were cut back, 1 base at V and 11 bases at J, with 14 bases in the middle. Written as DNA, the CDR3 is TGCGCCAGCAGCCAAGTTGGCGCGACAAAGGCTTTCTTT. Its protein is CASSQVGATKAFF.

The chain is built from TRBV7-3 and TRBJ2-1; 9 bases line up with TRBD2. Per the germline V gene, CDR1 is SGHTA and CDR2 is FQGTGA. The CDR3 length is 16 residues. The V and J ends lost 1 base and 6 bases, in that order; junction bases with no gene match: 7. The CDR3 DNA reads TGTGCCAGCAGCTTAAACCGCGGGGGGGCCCTCAATGAGCAGTTCTTC. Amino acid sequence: CASSLNRGGALNEQFF.

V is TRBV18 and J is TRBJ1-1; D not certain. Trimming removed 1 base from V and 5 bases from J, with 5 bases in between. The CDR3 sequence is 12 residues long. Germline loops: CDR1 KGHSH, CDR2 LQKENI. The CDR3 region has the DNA TGTGCCAGCTCACCACTTCAAACTGAAGCTTTCTTT. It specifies CASSPLQTEAFF.

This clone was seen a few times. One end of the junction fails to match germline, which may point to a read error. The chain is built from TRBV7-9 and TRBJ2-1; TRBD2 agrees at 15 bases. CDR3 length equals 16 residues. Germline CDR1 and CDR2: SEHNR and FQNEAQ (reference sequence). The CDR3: CSSSLRGLAGGREQFF. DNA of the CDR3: TGTTCCAGCAGCTTGCGGGGACTAGCGGGAGGACGTGAGCAGTTCTTC.